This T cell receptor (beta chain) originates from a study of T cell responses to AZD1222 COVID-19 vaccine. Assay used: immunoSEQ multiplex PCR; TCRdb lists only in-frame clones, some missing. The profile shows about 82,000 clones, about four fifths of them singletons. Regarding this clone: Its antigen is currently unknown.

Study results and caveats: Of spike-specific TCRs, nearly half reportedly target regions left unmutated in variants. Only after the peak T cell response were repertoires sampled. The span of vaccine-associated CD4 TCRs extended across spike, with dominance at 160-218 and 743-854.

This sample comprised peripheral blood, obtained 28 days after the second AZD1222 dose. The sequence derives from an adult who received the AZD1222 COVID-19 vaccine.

CDR3 in amino acids: CASSQDPSRGDNSPLHF. The CDR3 bases are TGCGCCAGCAGCCAAGATCCGTCCAGGGGGGATAATTCACCCCTCCACTTT. V usage is TRBV4-3 and J usage is TRBJ1-6; 7 bases map to TRBD1. CDR1 LGHNA and CDR2 YSLEER come from the germline V gene. The CDR3 totals 17 residues. The V segment lost 0 bases and the J segment 5 bases; nucleotides outside the gene matches: 7.